This T cell receptor beta chain is from a study of CD4 T cells in relation to SARS-CoV-2 and coronaviruses. Study summary: The HLA restriction of the shared crossreactive spike epitopes was mapped.

For approximately 10 days, roughly 10^5 sorted CD4+ cells grew with T cell-depleted PBMCs and CEF. The germline V and J ends were trimmed by 0 bases and 2 bases, with 15 bases remaining between them. The CDR3 is 16 residues long. Germline V CDR1 and CDR2: SGHRS, YFSETQ. Sequenced by immunoSEQ multiplex PCR; TCRdb stores in-frame clones only, minus some. The sample includes tens of thousands of clones, about three quarters of them seen just once. With regard to this clone: The antigen is undetermined.

The source of this sequence is an adult with COVID-19. The chain uses TRBV5-1 and TRBJ2-7; perhaps D is TRBD1 or TRBD2 (5 bases each). Source material: memory CD4+ T cells from PBMCs, cultured in vitro. DNA for the CDR3: TGCGCCAGCAGCTTGGCCGGGGCACCGGGGACCTACGAGCAGTACTTC. This sequence encodes CASSLAGAPGTYEQYF.